This T cell receptor beta chain was identified in a study of blood T cell repertoires in COVID-19. About the study: Material from acute and convalescent COVID-19 was sourced from the United States, Italy and Spain.

Losses at the gene ends were 1 base for V and 5 bases for J; bases not matched to a gene: 7. CDR3 size: 16 residues. Per germline, CDR1 LGHNA and CDR2 YNFKEQ. The table came from immunoSEQ multiplex PCR; TCRdb's copy has only in-frame clones and leaves some out. The repertoire consists of under 300,000 clones, with 87% occurring once and the leading ten covering roughly 7%. Material for sequencing was peripheral blood. The chain couples TRBV4-2 to TRBJ2-5; 10 bases match TRBD2. The receptor was isolated from a man between 60 and 75 years old who had recovered from COVID-19. The CDR3 protein is CASSQASSGGAETQYF. CDR3 nucleotides: TGTGCCAGCAGCCAAGCGTCCAGCGGGGGGGCGGAGACCCAGTACTTC.